This TCR beta chain appears in the sequencing data of a study of siplizumab effects on memory and regulatory T cells. Study results and limitations: The study found that siplizumab significantly reduced alloreactive sequences traceable to unstimulated CD4+ memory cells.

Assay: immunoSEQ multiplex PCR; the TCRdb copy retains only in-frame clones and omits some. The sample shows fewer than 80,000 clones, roughly 93% of them seen only once. The V end was cut by 1 base, the J end by 2 bases, with 8 bases between. Germline V gene sequence: CDR1 SGHTA, CDR2 FQGNSA. This CDR3 contains 14 residues. Turning to this clone: The antigen remains unidentified.

The chain links TRBV7-2 to TRBJ2-5; D remains unclear. Input material: CD8+ T cells sorted from blood. The TCR originated in a human donor in good health. CDR3 nucleotide sequence: TGTGCCAGCAGCTTAGAGGGCAGTCAAGAGACCCAGTACTTC. Translating it yields CASSLEGSQETQYF.